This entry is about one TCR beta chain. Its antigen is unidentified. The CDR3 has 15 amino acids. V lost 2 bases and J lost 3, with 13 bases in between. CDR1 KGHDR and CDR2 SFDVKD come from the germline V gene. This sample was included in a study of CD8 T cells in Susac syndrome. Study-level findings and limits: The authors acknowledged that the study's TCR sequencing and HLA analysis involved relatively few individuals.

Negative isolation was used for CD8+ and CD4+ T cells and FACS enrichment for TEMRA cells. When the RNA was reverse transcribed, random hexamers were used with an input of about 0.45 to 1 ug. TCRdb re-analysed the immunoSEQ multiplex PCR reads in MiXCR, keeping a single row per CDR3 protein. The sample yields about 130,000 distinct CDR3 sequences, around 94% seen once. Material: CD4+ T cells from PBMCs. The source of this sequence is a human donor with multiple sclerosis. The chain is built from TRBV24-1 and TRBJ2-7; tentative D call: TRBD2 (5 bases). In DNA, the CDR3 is TGTGCCACCAGTGATTGTTGCTTTGGACTCTACGAGCAGTACTTC. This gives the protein CATSDCCFGLYEQYF.